A single T cell receptor beta chain is shown here with its context. In its sample, this clonotype was seen many times. The antigen it recognizes is unknown. No quality values exist for individual bases; no much larger clone is one base distant. These data belong to a study of T-cell reconstitution after alpha-beta-depleted transplantation in children (dated by TCRdb to the mid-2010s). Study-level background: T-cell immune reconstitution after TCRalphabeta/CD19-depleted allogeneic hematopoietic cell transplantation in children was quantitatively tracked in the study by means of TCR repertoire profiling.

CDR1 and CDR2 are read off the germline V gene as SGHRS and YFSETQ. V is clipped by 2 bases and J by 0 bases, and the sequence between their germline boundaries is 4 bases long. The CDR3 goes from the cysteine to the phenylalanine over 13 residues. Only CDR3 DNA remains: 39 bases, in frame from the first base. To prepare the library, PCR was applied. Sequencer: Illumina HiSeq 2500. To normalize quantification of the TCRbeta repertoire, the TCR libraries were built with molecular barcoding that relied on unique molecular identifiers. TCRdb reprocessed the public reads (quality trimming at Q25 with fastp, clone calling with MiXCR) and kept in-frame beta chains. Rows are combined by CDR3 protein, so each entry shows the most common genes and DNA. The sample contains roughly 590,000 distinct CDR3 sequences, 16% of them found a single time. 0.9% to 1.2% of the sample comes from the top ten.

The sequence links TRBV5-1 to TRBJ2-3, with the identity of the D gene unclear. The specimen comprised PBMCs from the stem cell graft donor, sampled from the stem cell graft. This TCR came from a human donor who donated a stem cell graft to a child with acute myeloid leukemia. The CDR3 region: CASSFLSTDTQYF. The DNA is TGCGCCAGCAGCTTTTTAAGCACAGATACGCAGTATTTT.